These 3 T cell receptor beta chains share one sample of origin, sequenced in a study of cytomegalovirus exposure and HLA in healthy donors. PCR amplification relied on 60 Vbeta primers (plus 13 Jbeta primers). TCRdb's table, derived via immunoSEQ multiplex PCR, lists solely in-frame clones and lacks some. The sample lists about 100,000 clones, 84% occurring once. Material: PBMCs. The origin of the receptors is a woman aged 18-35 years in good health and CMV-seronegative.

V and J are TRBV13 and TRBJ2-1, with 10 bases aligning to TRBD2. Germline V CDR1 and CDR2: PRHDT, FYEKMQ (reference sequence). CDR3 length: 15 residues. The J segment lost 2 bases and the V segment lost 5 bases, leaving 3 bases of the junction unmatched. The CDR3 DNA reads TGTGCCAGCAGCCCAGGACTAGCGGCCTACAATGAGCAGTTCTTC. As protein: CASSPGLAAYNEQFF.

This chain connects TRBV2 to TRBJ2-3; 9 bases match TRBD2. After removal of 3 bases from V and 4 bases from J, the junction contained 5 bases not matched to a gene. The CDR3 is made up of 15 amino acids. Germline CDR1 is SNHLY and CDR2 is FYNNEI. In nucleotides, the CDR3 is TGTGCCAGCAGTGAGATGCGGGAGGGGTCAGATACGCAGTATTTT. As protein: CASSEMREGSDTQYF.

The rearrangement joins TRBV11-2 to TRBJ2-1; possibly TRBD2 for D (6 bases). The germline V gene has CDR1 SGHAT and CDR2 FQNNGV. Trimming left V 7 bases short and J 8 bases short, with 18 bases between. The length of the CDR3 is 14 residues. The CDR3 region has the DNA TGTGCCAGCACCCCGGGGACTTCCCTCTATGAGCAGTTCTTC. Its protein is CASTPGTSLYEQFF.